The 13 T cell receptor beta chains below all came from one sample that was sequenced in a study of human T cells and chemical hapten exposure. TCRdb reprocessed the RACE reads with MiXCR, giving one entry per CDR3 protein. The sample carries about 83,000 distinct CDR3 sequences, roughly 7.6% recorded once. Specified time point: patch test 1, 2 weeks after DPC sensitization. Treatment here: therapeutic diphenylcyclopropenone sensitization with weekly scalp DPC. The source was whole blood, collected in connection with sensitization to the hapten diphenylcyclopropenone (DPC). The receptors come from a woman aged 25 to 45 with alopecia areata. Some clones in this sample may be carry-over from other donors' samples.

This clonotype was detected a few times. The rearrangement links TRBV3-1 to TRBJ2-6; D not resolved. Germline V lookup: CDR1 LGHDT, CDR2 YNNKEL (reference sequence). Trimming removed 7 bases at V and 0 bases at J, with 4 bases between. This CDR3 region has 13 residues. The CDR3 loop reads CASTFSGANVLTF. CDR3 DNA: TGTGCCAGCACCTTCTCTGGGGCCAACGTCCTGACTTTC.

This clonotype was observed a few times. The chain recombines TRBV29-1 with TRBJ1-1; 7 bases fit TRBD1. V was clipped by 7 bases and J by 0 bases; unmatched bases: 5. The CDR3 consists of 13 residues. In germline, CDR1 is SQVTM, CDR2 ANQGSEA. In DNA, the CDR3 is TGCAGCGACCGGGACAGTATGAACACTGAAGCTTTCTTT. Translating gives CSDRDSMNTEAFF.

This clonotype showed up many times. The rearrangement joins TRBV20-1 to TRBJ2-7, with 8 bases fitting TRBD2. The CDR3 has 15 residues. Germline lookup yields CDR1 DFQATT and CDR2 SNEGSKA (reference sequence). Losses at the gene ends were 2 bases for V and 6 bases for J; bases not matched to a gene: 12. CDR3 coding DNA: TGCAGTGCTAGAAGGCGGGGGGCGAGGCGATTCGAGCAGTACTTC. This translates into CSARRRGARRFEQYF.

V is TRBV27 and J is TRBJ2-1, with TRBD2 matching over 10 bases. The DNA end is more similar to TRBJ2-7, so the J call may be wrong. There are 18 residues in the CDR3. Germline values: CDR1 MNHEY, CDR2 SMNVEV (reference sequence). CDR3 nucleotides: TGTGCCAGCAGTTTAGGGTCACTCAGCGGGGGGGCCTACAATGAGCAGTACTTC. It specifies CASSLGSLSGGAYNEQYF.

This clonotype has only a few counts. The chain joins TRBV19 to TRBJ1-5, with no clear D. The V gene's germline CDR1 is LNHDA and CDR2 SQIVND (reference sequence). CDR3 length: 13 residues. V lost 4 bases and J 3 bases, leaving 7 bases between the germline ends. CDR3 in amino acids: CASSKGFNQPQHF. CDR3 coding DNA: TGTGCCAGTAGTAAAGGTTTCAATCAGCCCCAGCATTTT.

The chain couples TRBV25-1 to TRBJ1-1, with a possible D match to TRBD1 (6 bases). The CDR3 runs 14 residues. Germline CDR1 MGHDK, CDR2 SYGVNS. V was shortened by 3 bases and J by 7 bases, with 15 bases between the two germline ends. In DNA, the CDR3 is TGTGCCAGCAGTGAGCACGGTCGGACAGATGAAGCTTTCTTT. The encoded protein is CASSEHGRTDEAFF. Looking up the rest from reference TRBV25-1 and TRBJ1-1 gives the full variable domain: EADIYQTPRYLVIGTGKKITLECSQTMGHDKMYWYQQDPGMELHLIHYSYGVNSTEKGDLSSESTVSRIRTEHFPLTLESARPSHTSQYLCASSEHGRTDEAFFGQGTRLTVV.

This clonotype was picked up many times. The rearrangement links TRBV12-3 or TRBV12-4 to TRBJ2-6; 7 bases match TRBD1. With V trimmed by 5 bases and J by 0 bases, 7 bases remained unmatched. CDR3 length: 17 amino acids. CDR3 protein: CASSGTVPLSGANVLTF. The CDR3 bases are TGTGCCAGCAGTGGGACAGTTCCCCTCTCTGGGGCCAACGTCCTGACTTTC.

This clonotype was detected only a few times. V and J are TRBV12-3 or TRBV12-4 and TRBJ1-5, with TRBD1 as a possible D gene (5 bases). The CDR3 is 14 amino acids. Trimming pared 3 bases from V and 5 bases from J, leaving 11 bases between. CDR3 sequence reads: CASSFLGQYQPQHF. The CDR3 DNA reads TGTGCCAGCAGTTTTTTGGGGCAGTATCAGCCCCAGCATTTT.

Points on this clonotype: A much larger clone sits a single nucleotide away, making a read error possible. The rearrangement joins TRBV7-2 to TRBJ2-7; TRBD1 aligns across 7 bases. V trimming: 1 base; J trimming: 5 bases; junction bases outside the gene matches: 5. Per the germline V gene, CDR1 is SGHTA and CDR2 is FQGNSA. This CDR3 has 14 amino acids. CDR3 in DNA: TGTGCCAGCAGCTTAGAGGACAGGACCGACGAGCAGTACTTC. Amino acids: CASSLEDRTDEQYF.

In its sample, this clonotype was seen a few times. V and J are TRBV9 and TRBJ2-3, with TRBD2 as a possible D gene (5 bases). Trimming removed 3 bases at V and 6 bases at J, with 23 bases between. CDR3 size: 17 residues. Per the germline V gene, CDR1 is SGDLS and CDR2 is YYNGEE. The CDR3 region has the DNA TGTGCCAGCAGCGCTCTGGTCCTGGGAGCCAACATTGATACGCAGTATTTT. Translated: CASSALVLGANIDTQYF.

This clonotype came up a few times. The genes are TRBV12-3 or TRBV12-4 and TRBJ1-1; 9 bases fit TRBD1. This CDR3 region has 14 residues. Trimming took 4 bases from V and 5 from J; bases not matched to a gene: 5. Here the CDR3 DNA reads TGTGCCAGCAGTTCGGGACAGGGTTGGACTGAAGCTTTCTTT. This sequence encodes CASSSGQGWTEAFF.

This clonotype was seen many times. The rearrangement joins TRBV3-1 to TRBJ2-7; no clear D gene. V lost 2 bases and J lost 3, with 2 bases in between. Germline-derived CDR1 and CDR2 are LGHDT and YNNKEL (reference sequence). The CDR3 sequence is 11 residues long. CDR3 sequence (DNA): TGTGCCAGCAGCCAATACTACGAGCAGTACTTC. It translates to CASSQYYEQYF.

Many counts were recorded for this clonotype. The chain couples TRBV20-1 to TRBJ2-3, with 9 positions matching TRBD2. Germline assignment: CDR1 DFQATT and CDR2 SNEGSKA (reference sequence). V gave up 5 bases and J gave up 3 bases; unmatched junction bases: 6. This CDR3 has 14 amino acids. The CDR3 sequence is CSALAGGPTDTQYF. CDR3 sequence (DNA): TGCAGTGCTCTGGCGGGGGGGCCAACAGATACGCAGTATTTT.